This T cell receptor beta chain was documented in a study of T cell responses to AZD1222 COVID-19 vaccine. Study-wide background: Pooled together were second doses at about 4 or about 12 weeks. Study-wide points: As reported, nearly half of all spike-specific TCRs target variant regions that are unmutated.

On this clone itself: Its antigen remains unidentified.

Clones were read by immunoSEQ multiplex PCR, and TCRdb kept only the in-frame ones, dropping some. The sample contains some 99,000 clones, around nine tenths of which appear only once. CDR3 length: 14 residues. Trimming left V 2 bases short and J 3 bases short, with 10 bases between. Germline assignment: CDR1 MGHDK and CDR2 SYGVNS. The chain has TRBV25-1 and TRBJ1-1; D unclear. The sequencing used peripheral blood, collected on day 0 of AZD1222 vaccination. The receptor comes from an adult in good health. The DNA for the CDR3 is TGTGCCAGCAGTGAAGGCATGAGGGACACTGAAGCTTTCTTT. It yields the protein CASSEGMRDTEAFF.